Listed here are 14 T cell receptor beta chains from one sample, sequenced in a study of T cell repertoires in cytomegalovirus infection. TCRdb processed the reads anew with MiXCR; each CDR3 protein has one entry. This sample carries about 570,000 distinct CDR3 sequences, 40% of them seen once, and the ten largest clones take over 45%. For these receptors, no antigen is known. The sequences come from cultured PBMCs, collected from culture after CMV antigen stimulation. These receptors were obtained from a human donor in good health (CMV status not recorded). Some clones in this sample may be carry-over from other donors' samples.

This clonotype was counted only a few times. This chain connects TRBV7-8 to TRBJ2-5, with 8 positions matching TRBD2. The V gene end was trimmed by 6 bases and the J gene end by 2 bases; junction bases not matched to a gene: 8. CDR3 size: 15 residues. In germline, CDR1 is SGHVS, CDR2 FQNEAQ. The CDR3 sequence is CASRTAGTSQETQYF. The CDR3 DNA is TGTGCCAGCAGGACCGCAGGGACTAGTCAAGAGACCCAGTACTTC.

The V call is TRBV7-8, the J call TRBJ2-3; TRBD2 might be the D (5 bases). CDR3 size: 14 residues. The germline gives CDR1 SGHVS, CDR2 FQNEAQ. Trimming left V 1 base short and J 7 bases short, with 12 bases between. For the CDR3, the DNA is TGTGCCAGCAGCTTAGGGCTAGCAGGAAATACGCAGTATTTT. Translation gives CASSLGLAGNTQYF.

V usage is TRBV4-1 and J usage is TRBJ1-2, with TRBD1 as a possible D gene (5 bases). The germline CDR1 and CDR2 sequences are MGHRA and YSYEKL. The ends were cut back, 4 bases at V and 0 bases at J, with 12 bases in the middle. The CDR3 loop spans 15 amino acids. The CDR3 bases are TGCGCCAGCAGCCCGAGACAGCGGTCTAACTATGGCTACACCTTC. This sequence encodes CASSPRQRSNYGYTF.

This sequence joins TRBV7-9 and TRBJ2-7, with no clear D. The germline V gene encodes CDR1 SEHNR and CDR2 FQNEAQ (reference sequence). Trimming took off 4 bases at V and 2 bases at J, with 12 bases between the two ends. The CDR3 covers 14 residues. The CDR3 region is CASSSRDYAYEQYF. The CDR3 DNA sequence: TGTGCCAGCAGCTCTAGGGATTACGCCTACGAGCAGTACTTC.

The chain uses TRBV20-1 and TRBJ1-5; D is perhaps TRBD1 (5 bases). Germline-derived CDR1 and CDR2 are DFQATT and SNEGSKA (reference sequence). Between the trimmed V and J ends, which lost 0 bases and 6 bases, there was a span of 12 bases. The CDR3 sequence is 14 residues long. The CDR3 sequence: CSARDPGRGQPQHF. CDR3 nucleotide sequence: TGCAGTGCTAGAGATCCAGGGCGCGGTCAGCCCCAGCATTTT.

There are a few counts of this clonotype. V gene TRBV6-6 combines with J gene TRBJ2-2, with 10 bases aligning to TRBD2. Germline V CDR1 and CDR2: MNHNY, SVGAGI (reference sequence). V shed 5 bases and J 0 bases; nucleotides not matched to a gene: 0. The CDR3 contains 15 residues. CDR3 sequence (DNA): TGTGCCAGCAGTACTAGCGGGGCGAACACCGGGGAGCTGTTTTTT. Its translation: CASSTSGANTGELFF.

This clonotype has ten or more counts. The rearrangement links TRBV25-1 to TRBJ2-5; D unclear. Germline loops: CDR1 MGHDK, CDR2 SYGVNS. The CDR3 covers 13 residues. Trimming cost V 5 bases and J 3 bases, with 10 bases left between them. The CDR3 nucleotides are TGTGCCAGCAGTATACGGTCCAAAGAGACCCAGTACTTC. Its protein product is CASSIRSKETQYF.

This clonotype has at least ten counts. The gene calls are TRBV7-2 and TRBJ2-1; 9 positions agree with TRBD1. Germline V gene sequence: CDR1 SGHTA, CDR2 FQGNSA. Trimming cost V 5 bases and J 6 bases; bases outside gene matches: 5. The CDR3 is 14 residues long. The CDR3 sequence is CASSTTGGINEQFF. CDR3 bases: TGTGCCAGCAGCACGACAGGGGGTATCAATGAGCAGTTCTTC.

At least ten counts were recorded for this clonotype. This rearrangement joins TRBV7-2 to TRBJ2-3; 7 bases align to TRBD2. This CDR3 spans 15 amino acids. Losses at the gene ends were 5 bases for V and 0 bases for J; bases not matched to a gene: 5. Looked up from germline, CDR1 is SGHTA and CDR2 is FQGNSA. The CDR3 bases are TGTGCCAGCAGCCGATGGGGGGGGAGCACAGATACGCAGTATTTT. Encoded protein: CASSRWGGSTDTQYF.

The rearrangement joins TRBV12-5 to TRBJ2-1; 8 bases match TRBD2. V lost 6 bases to trimming and J lost 8 bases; unmatched junction nucleotides: 12. Looked up from germline, CDR1 is LGHNT and CDR2 is FRNRAP. The CDR3 is 15 amino acids. The CDR3 spells CASGPSGRAVDEQFF. The CDR3 DNA reads as TGTGCTAGTGGCCCTTCCGGGAGGGCCGTGGATGAGCAGTTCTTC. Together with reference TRBV12-5 and TRBJ2-1, the CDR3 gives the full variable domain: DARVTQTPRHKVTEMGQEVTMRCQPILGHNTVFWYRQTMMQGLELLAYFRNRAPLDDSGMPKDRFSAEMPDATLATLKIQPSEPRDSAVYFCASGPSGRAVDEQFFGPGTRLTVL.

The chain joins TRBV5-5 to TRBJ2-3; D remains unclear. The V and J ends lost 0 bases and 2 bases respectively, with 7 bases between them. There are 14 residues in the CDR3. Germline V CDR1 and CDR2: SGHKS, YYEKEE (reference sequence). The DNA of the CDR3 is TGTGCCAGCAGCTTGGACGGATTCACAGATACGCAGTATTTT. It codes for CASSLDGFTDTQYF. Complete variable domain (other parts from reference TRBV5-5 and TRBJ2-3): DAGVTQSPTHLIKTRGQQVTLRCSPISGHKSVSWYQQVLGQGPQFIFQYYEKEERGRGNFPDRFSARQFPNYSSELNVNALLLGDSALYLCASSLDGFTDTQYFGPGTRLTVL.

The chain joins TRBV6-1 to TRBJ2-7; D not certain. CDR3 size: 14 residues. Germline loops: CDR1 MNHNS, CDR2 SASEGT. V shed 1 base and J shed 5 bases, with 12 bases lying between them. The CDR3 sequence: CASSEVDQWDEQYF. The CDR3 region has the DNA TGTGCCAGCAGTGAAGTGGACCAGTGGGACGAGCAGTACTTC.

The rearrangement uses TRBV2 and TRBJ2-3; D may be TRBD1 (5 bases). The CDR3 is 12 amino acids. Germline V gene sequence: CDR1 SNHLY, CDR2 FYNNEI. V was shortened by 8 bases and J by 6 bases, with 12 bases between the two germline ends. The CDR3 coding sequence is TGTGCCAGCGGACCCCAGGGCGATACGCAGTATTTT. It translates to CASGPQGDTQYF. The whole variable domain, filled in from reference TRBV2 and TRBJ2-3, reads EPEVTQTPSHQVTQMGQEVILRCVPISNHLYFYWYRQILGQKVEFLVSFYNNEISEKSEIFDDQFSVERPDGSNFTLKIRSTKLEDSAMYFCASGPQGDTQYFGPGTRLTVL.

This clonotype was counted between two and nine times. CDR3 DNA sequence: TGTGCCAGCAGTTACGGGACTAGCGGGAGGGCCAGTGAGCAGTTCTTC. Translating gives CASSYGTSGRASEQFF. The gene calls are TRBV6-5 and TRBJ2-1, with 16 bases lining up with TRBD2. Germline V gives CDR1 MNHEY, CDR2 SVGAGI. The CDR3 is made up of 16 amino acids. The V and J ends lost 2 bases and 9 bases, in that order; junction bases with no gene match: 4.